Only one count was recorded for the clone carrying this T cell receptor beta chain. No antigen is known for it. The repertoire was sequenced with immunoSEQ multiplex PCR; TCRdb's copy has only in-frame clones and lacks some. Of under 150,000 clones detected, roughly 89% appear once; the ten largest clones hold approximately 30%. The CDR3 consists of 13 residues. V dropped 7 bases and J dropped 4 bases, with 16 bases sitting between them. Germline V gives CDR1 SQVTM, CDR2 ANQGSEA. The sample belongs to a study of T cell responses to AZD1222 COVID-19 vaccine. Study details: Analyses pooled second doses at about 4 or about 12 weeks. The study's findings and limits: Repertoire sampling occurred only after the peak T cell response. At baseline, just a handful of AZD1222 recipients tested seropositive. White British ancestry dominated among donors, who included more females, and clonal diversity was possibly underestimated.

This chain joins TRBV29-1 and TRBJ1-2; D possibly corresponds to TRBD1 (6 bases). This receptor was identified in an adult in good health. The sample here was peripheral blood, taken on day 0 of AZD1222 vaccination. In nucleotides, the CDR3 is TGCAGCGCCGGAACCGGGACATCCTATGGCTACACCTTC. It translates to CSAGTGTSYGYTF.